These T cell receptor beta chains were read from a single sample in a study of OX40 agonist ivuxolimab in advanced cancers. TCRdb keeps only in-frame clones here, not all; method: immunoSEQ multiplex PCR. The table has 55,000 to 75,000 clones, roughly 80% seen once. The sequencing here drew on CD4+ or CD8+ T cells sorted from blood, taken in a trial of the OX40 agonist ivuxolimab. The receptors were sampled from an adult with an advanced solid tumor such as melanoma, head and neck, liver or kidney cancer. Both conserved end residues are part of each CDR3. The D gene is left open where the match is weak. Size values are once, few and many counts, or a class for expanded clones, and some rows have none.

V,J,size,D,CDR3,DNA
TRBV9,TRBJ2-2,NA,TRBD2,CASSATSARELFF,TGTGCCAGCAGCGCGACTAGCGCGAGGGAGCTGTTTTTT
TRBV20-1,TRBJ2-1,NA,TRBD2,CSAGGLAEQFF,TGCAGTGCTGGGGGACTAGCAGAGCAGTTCTTC
TRBV29-1,TRBJ1-2,NA,NA,CSVMEGLNYGYTF,TGCAGCGTTATGGAAGGGCTTAACTATGGCTACACCTTC
TRBV27,TRBJ2-1,NA,NA,CASPPSERKTSYNEQFF,TGTGCCAGCCCGCCTTCGGAGCGCAAGACCTCCTACAATGAGCAGTTCTTC
TRBV18,TRBJ2-5,NA,NA,CASSPEARETQYF,TGTGCCAGCTCACCGGAGGCGCGAGAGACCCAGTACTTC
TRBV9,TRBJ2-2,NA,TRBD1,CASSEGDRHTGELFF,TGTGCCAGCAGCGAGGGGGACAGGCACACCGGGGAGCTGTTTTTT
TRBV5-5,TRBJ2-1,few,NA,CASSLSRLGEQFF,TGTGCCAGCAGCTTGTCTAGACTCGGTGAGCAGTTCTTC
TRBV7-2,TRBJ1-1,once,NA,CASTGYTEAFF,TGTGCCAGCACCGGGTACACTGAAGCTTTCTTT
TRBV10-2,TRBJ2-1,once,TRBD2,CASKSPGLAGNEQFF,TGCGCCAGCAAGTCACCGGGACTAGCGGGTAATGAGCAGTTCTTC
TRBV10-3,TRBJ1-5,NA,TRBD1,CAISEGTGGVQPQHF,TGTGCCATCAGTGAGGGGACAGGGGGTGTCCAGCCCCAGCATTTT
TRBV19,TRBJ2-3,NA,TRBD2,CASRLAAETSTDTQYF,TGTGCCAGTCGACTAGCGGCCGAAACTAGCACAGATACGCAGTATTTT
TRBV7-2,TRBJ2-7,NA,NA,CASSLLPRYEQYF,TGTGCCAGCAGCCTCCTTCCTCGCTACGAGCAGTACTTC
TRBV5-1,TRBJ2-1,NA,NA,CASSLGAASSYNEQFF,TGCGCCAGCAGCTTGGGAGCGGCGAGCTCCTACAATGAGCAGTTCTTC
TRBV29-1,TRBJ1-1,NA,NA,CSVEDRNKLEAFF,TGCAGCGTTGAAGATCGAAATAAGTTGGAAGCTTTCTTT
TRBV6-5,TRBJ1-4,NA,NA,CASSYSGGATNEKLFF,TGTGCCAGCAGTTACTCTGGGGGGGCAACTAATGAAAAACTGTTTTTT
TRBV10-1,TRBJ2-2,NA,TRBD1,CASSRTGANTGELFF,TGCGCCAGCAGCCGGACAGGGGCGAACACCGGGGAGCTGTTTTTT
TRBV19,TRBJ2-7,NA,NA,CASSMGTWSYEQYF,TGTGCCAGTAGTATGGGTACATGGTCCTACGAGCAGTACTTC
TRBV4-2,TRBJ2-1,NA,TRBD2,CASSQVGGSYNEQFF,TGTGCCAGCAGCCAAGTCGGCGGGAGTTACAATGAGCAGTTCTTC
TRBV5-8,TRBJ2-7,NA,NA,CASSFLSASYEQYF,TGTGCCAGCAGCTTTCTCAGTGCCTCCTACGAGCAGTACTTC
TRBV7-2,TRBJ2-4,few,NA,CASSLVQGAKNIQYF,TGTGCCAGCAGCTTAGTCCAGGGAGCCAAAAACATTCAGTACTTC
TRBV5-4,TRBJ2-2,NA,TRBD2,CASGLAGSGELFF,TGTGCCAGCGGACTAGCTGGGTCCGGGGAGCTGTTTTTT
TRBV30,TRBJ2-7,NA,NA,CAWARDGFYEQYF,TGTGCCTGGGCCAGGGACGGATTCTACGAGCAGTACTTC
TRBV28,TRBJ1-1,NA,TRBD1,CASSPTGAVTEAFF,TGTGCCAGCAGCCCTACAGGGGCCGTCACTGAAGCTTTCTTT
TRBV7-9,TRBJ1-3,NA,TRBD1,CASSSGQGSGNTIYF,TGTGCCAGCAGCTCCGGACAGGGCTCTGGAAACACCATATATTTT
TRBV10-1,TRBJ1-5,NA,NA,CASSESKEGPYSNQPQHF,TGCGCCAGCAGTGAGTCAAAGGAGGGTCCCTATAGCAATCAGCCCCAGCATTTT
TRBV7-2,TRBJ1-1,few,NA,CASSGIRGNTEAFF,TGTGCCAGCAGCGGGATCAGGGGGAACACTGAAGCTTTCTTT
TRBV28,TRBJ1-2,NA,NA,CASNTAALYGYTF,TGTGCCAGCAATACGGCAGCTTTGTATGGCTACACCTTC
TRBV19,TRBJ2-1,NA,NA,CASSITSYSREQFF,TGTGCCAGTAGTATAACTAGTTATTCGCGTGAGCAGTTCTTC
TRBV4-1,TRBJ2-1,once,TRBD2,CASSQDSGRTYNEQFF,TGCGCCAGCAGCCAAGATAGCGGGAGAACCTACAATGAGCAGTTCTTC
TRBV6-4,TRBJ2-2,NA,NA,CASSDSGNPGELFF,TGTGCCAGCAGTGACTCAGGGAACCCCGGGGAGCTGTTTTTT
TRBV28,TRBJ1-1,once,NA,CASSLILGQGPGVAFF,TGTGCCAGCAGTTTAATCCTCGGGCAGGGCCCCGGCGTAGCTTTCTTT
TRBV14,TRBJ2-3,NA,NA,CASTTKGAPNTDTQYF,TGTGCCAGCACTACAAAGGGAGCCCCCAACACAGATACGCAGTATTTT
TRBV7-2,TRBJ2-3,NA,TRBD2,CASSLGAGGLGDTQYF,TGTGCCAGCAGCTTAGGAGCGGGGGGGCTAGGAGATACGCAGTATTTT
TRBV30,TRBJ2-1,NA,TRBD2,CAWSVRLAGYNEQFF,TGTGCCTGGAGTGTTAGGCTAGCGGGCTACAATGAGCAGTTCTTC
TRBV2,TRBJ2-3,NA,NA,CASREGRSTDTQYF,TGTGCCAGCAGGGAAGGACGGAGCACAGATACGCAGTATTTT
TRBV10-3,TRBJ1-2,NA,NA,CAISEGQNYGYTF,TGTGCCATCAGTGAGGGGCAGAACTATGGCTACACCTTC
TRBV18,TRBJ2-7,NA,TRBD1,CASSSNRGADYEQYF,TGTGCCAGCTCATCAAACAGGGGAGCGGACTACGAGCAGTACTTC
TRBV5-6,TRBJ2-5,few,NA,CASSLDGTGPQETQYF,TGTGCCAGCAGCTTGGATGGGACGGGACCCCAAGAGACCCAGTACTTC
TRBV18,TRBJ1-4,NA,TRBD1,CASSPARTGVEKLFF,TGTGCCAGCTCACCCGCCAGGACAGGGGTCGAAAAACTGTTTTTT
TRBV10-2,TRBJ2-7,NA,NA,CASSDRRRGTYEQYF,TGCGCCAGCAGTGACCGAAGACGAGGAACCTACGAGCAGTACTTC
TRBV5-1,TRBJ1-1,NA,TRBD1,CASSPRQGAVNTEAFF,TGCGCCAGCAGCCCACGACAGGGGGCCGTGAACACTGAAGCTTTCTTT
TRBV2,TRBJ2-1,once,NA,CASSVSSSIYNEQFF,TGTGCCAGCAGTGTTTCGTCTAGCATCTACAATGAGCAGTTCTTC
TRBV5-1,TRBJ1-1,NA,NA,CASSSTLNTEAFF,TGCGCCAGCAGCTCGACACTGAACACTGAAGCTTTCTTT
TRBV19,TRBJ2-2,once,TRBD1,CASRPGQTNTGELFF,TGTGCCAGCAGACCGGGACAGACCAACACCGGGGAGCTGTTTTTT
TRBV2,TRBJ2-7,once,NA,CASSDRASYEQYF,TGTGCCAGCAGTGACAGGGCCTCCTACGAGCAGTACTTC
TRBV2,TRBJ1-4,NA,TRBD1,CASAGQGASNEKLFF,TGTGCCTCAGCGGGACAGGGGGCGTCTAATGAAAAACTGTTTTTT
TRBV9,TRBJ1-1,NA,NA,CASSVVPSPHTRGTEAFF,TGTGCCAGCAGCGTAGTCCCAAGTCCACATACCCGGGGGACTGAAGCTTTCTTT
TRBV5-4,TRBJ2-2,NA,NA,CASSSSGQITGELFF,TGTGCCAGCAGCTCATCGGGACAAATAACCGGGGAGCTGTTTTTT
TRBV5-1,TRBJ2-7,NA,TRBD2,CASSFRDRGLAGGYEQYF,TGCGCCAGCAGCTTCCGGGACAGGGGACTAGCGGGAGGCTACGAGCAGTACTTC
TRBV6-4,TRBJ2-2,NA,TRBD2,CASSHLAGGNTGELFF,TGTGCCAGCAGTCATCTAGCGGGGGGAAACACCGGGGAGCTGTTTTTT
TRBV7-3,TRBJ2-1,NA,NA,CASSLIGLNNEQFF,TGTGCCAGCAGCTTAATTGGACTCAACAATGAGCAGTTCTTC
TRBV18,TRBJ1-1,NA,NA,CASSPVQDTEAFF,TGTGCCAGCTCACCAGTCCAGGACACTGAAGCTTTCTTT
TRBV5-4,TRBJ2-5,NA,NA,CASSPTGRMQETQYF,TGTGCCAGCAGCCCCACTGGACGGATGCAAGAGACCCAGTACTTC
TRBV29-1,TRBJ2-2,NA,NA,CSVRRGVNTGELFF,TGCAGCGTAAGACGGGGAGTGAACACCGGGGAGCTGTTTTTT
TRBV5-1,TRBJ2-1,NA,NA,CASSLVPDLNEQFF,TGCGCCAGCAGCTTGGTCCCGGACCTGAATGAGCAGTTCTTC
TRBV5-1,TRBJ2-7,NA,TRBD2,CASSGGTSGSREQYF,TGCGCCAGCAGCGGCGGGACTAGCGGGAGTCGCGAGCAGTACTTC
TRBV9,TRBJ1-3,NA,NA,CASSVDWDAGNTIYF,TGTGCCAGCAGCGTAGACTGGGACGCTGGAAACACCATATATTTT
TRBV4-3,TRBJ1-1,NA,TRBD1,CASSQDRGQGNTEAFF,TGCGCCAGCAGCCAAGATCGGGGACAGGGGAACACTGAAGCTTTCTTT
TRBV7-2,TRBJ2-5,NA,TRBD2,CASSRTSNWRSGGETQYF,TGTGCCAGCAGCCGAACGTCGAACTGGAGGTCGGGAGGGGAGACCCAGTACTTC